This T cell receptor beta chain was sequenced during a study of cytomegalovirus exposure and HLA in healthy donors. Between the trimmed V and J ends, which lost 0 bases and 0 bases, there was a span of 12 bases. The germline V gene has CDR1 MNHEY and CDR2 SMNVEV (reference sequence). The CDR3 consists of 17 residues. Vbeta (60) and Jbeta (13) primers were used in the PCR. Measured with immunoSEQ multiplex PCR; TCRdb has only the in-frame clones, and not every one. The table records roughly 180,000 clones, roughly 80% of them present only once. As concerns this clone: No antigen is known for it.

Study-wide results and limits: About 87% or about 30% of the time was how often most TCR beta V segments were productive, according to an earlier analysis. Cytomegalovirus-associated status was assigned to 164 TCR beta chains.

The source material was PBMCs. This receptor was obtained from a man aged 30-40 years in good health and CMV-seronegative. The genes are TRBV27 and TRBJ2-4, with D tentatively TRBD2 (7 bases). The CDR3 DNA sequence: TGTGCCAGCAGTTTATCGCGGGGGACACTAGCCAAAAACATTCAGTACTTC. Its protein is CASSLSRGTLAKNIQYF.